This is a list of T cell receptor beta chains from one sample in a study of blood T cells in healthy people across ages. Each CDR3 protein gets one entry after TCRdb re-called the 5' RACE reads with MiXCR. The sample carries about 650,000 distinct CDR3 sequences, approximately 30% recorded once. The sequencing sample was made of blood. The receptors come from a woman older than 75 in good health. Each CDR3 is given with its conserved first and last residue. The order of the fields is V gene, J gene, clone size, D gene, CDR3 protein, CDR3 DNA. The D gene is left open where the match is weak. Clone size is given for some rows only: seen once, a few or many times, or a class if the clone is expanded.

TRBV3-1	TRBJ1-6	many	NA	CASSPDGTKGSPLHF	TGTGCCAGCAGTCCGGACGGTACCAAGGGTTCACCCCTCCACTTT
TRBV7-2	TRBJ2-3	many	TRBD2	CASNLAGVRADTQYF	TGTGCCAGCAACCTAGCGGGGGTTAGGGCAGATACGCAGTATTTT
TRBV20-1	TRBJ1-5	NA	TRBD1	CSATGTGNQPQHF	TGCAGTGCAACCGGGACAGGGAATCAGCCCCAGCATTTT
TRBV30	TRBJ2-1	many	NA	CAWRGDSSYNEQFF	TGTGCCTGGAGGGGGGATAGCTCCTACAATGAGCAGTTCTTC
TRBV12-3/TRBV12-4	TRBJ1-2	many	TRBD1	CASSLALRGLGYGYTF	TGTGCCAGCAGTTTAGCGCTTAGGGGGCTTGGCTATGGCTACACCTTC
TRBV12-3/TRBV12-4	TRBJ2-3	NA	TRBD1	CASSLVGQVRADTQYF	TGTGCCAGCAGTTTGGTCGGACAGGTGCGAGCAGATACGCAGTATTTT
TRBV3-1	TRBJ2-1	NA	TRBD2	CASSQSGGRNEQFF	TGTGCCAGCAGCCAATCGGGAGGGAGGAATGAGCAGTTCTTC
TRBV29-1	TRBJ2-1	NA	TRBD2	CSVEGTSGNLNEQFF	TGCAGCGTTGAGGGGACTAGTGGAAACCTCAATGAGCAGTTCTTC
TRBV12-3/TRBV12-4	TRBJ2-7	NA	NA	CASTLRPNTYEQYF	TGTGCCAGCACCTTGAGGCCGAATACCTACGAGCAGTACTTC
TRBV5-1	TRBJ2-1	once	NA	CASSLMPGRHNEQFF	TGCGCCAGCAGCTTGATGCCTGGAAGGCACAATGAGCAGTTCTTC
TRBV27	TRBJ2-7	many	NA	CASSFRGRYEQYF	TGTGCCAGCAGTTTCCGGGGGCGATACGAGCAGTACTTC